What follows are 26 T cell receptor beta chains derived from one specimen sequenced in a study of lymphopenia after photon versus proton radiotherapy. Data came from immunoSEQ multiplex PCR; TCRdb stores just in-frame clones and leaves some out. Of about 24,000 clones detected, 85% appear once; the ten largest clones hold roughly a sixth. This sample comprised peripheral blood, obtained from a patient treated with photon-based radiotherapy. All receptors come from a man between 60 and 75 years old with pancreatic cancer.

The chain carries TRBV6-4 and TRBJ1-2, with D unclear. V dropped 5 bases and J dropped 0 bases, with 13 bases sitting between them. CDR3 length equals 15 residues. Germline V CDR1 and CDR2: MRHNA, SNTAGT. Here the CDR3 reads CASSRDPNANYGYTF. The DNA of the CDR3 is TGTGCCAGCAGTAGAGATCCCAACGCTAACTATGGCTACACCTTC.

The CDR3 loop reads CAIIEAQGRGYTF. The CDR3, as DNA: TGTGCCATAATCGAGGCACAGGGTCGTGGCTACACCTTC. This sequence joins TRBV10-3 and TRBJ1-2, with D tentatively TRBD1 (6 bases). V was trimmed by 9 bases and J by 7 bases, leaving 18 bases between them. The CDR3 length is 13 residues. The germline V gene encodes CDR1 ENHRY and CDR2 SYGVKD.

This chain uses TRBV25-1 with TRBJ1-2; D is unclear. V was shortened by 2 bases and J by 8 bases, with 12 bases between the two germline ends. The CDR3 runs to 13 residues. Germline assignment: CDR1 MGHDK and CDR2 SYGVNS. CDR3 bases: TGTGCCAGCAGTGAAAGGCAGGCCGTAGGCTACACCTTC. This gives the protein CASSERQAVGYTF.

J is TRBJ1-5 and V is TRBV5-1; D is uncertain. The CDR3 has 14 residues. V gave up 4 bases and J gave up 1 base, with 9 bases separating them. Per the germline V gene, CDR1 is SGHRS and CDR2 is YFSETQ. The DNA for the CDR3 is TGCGCCAGCAGCGACCCCGGAAGCAATCAGCCCCAGCATTTT. This encodes CASSDPGSNQPQHF.

The chain employs TRBV21-1 and TRBJ2-7. TRBV21-1 is a documented pseudogene. This CDR3 is built from 19 residues. CDR3 amino acids: CASSKVREQGPTPFDEQYF. The DNA of the CDR3 is TGTGCCAGCAGCAAAGTAAGAGAGCAAGGCCCTACACCCTTCGACGAGCAGTACTTC.

In DNA, the CDR3 is TGTGCCACCAGCAACCCGGGCGTCGGCAATCAGCCCCAGCATTTT. Its translation is CATSNPGVGNQPQHF. The genes are TRBV15 and TRBJ1-5; no clear D. The CDR3 totals 15 residues. Per germline, CDR1 LNHNV and CDR2 YYDKDF (reference sequence). V gave up 4 bases and J gave up 2 bases, with 12 bases separating them.

The chain uses TRBV28 and TRBJ1-2; 8 bases agree with TRBD1. CDR1 and CDR2 (germline): MDHEN, SYDVKM. With 8 bases clipped from V and 3 bases from J, the junction kept 8 bases outside the gene matches. CDR3 length: 14 residues. CDR3 sequence reads: CASSAGDRHYGYTF. The CDR3 nucleotides are TGTGCCAGCTCAGCCGGGGACAGGCACTATGGCTACACCTTC.

This clone was seen a single time. The rearrangement uses TRBV6-1 and TRBJ1-2; 9 positions match TRBD1. Germline CDR1 reads MNHNS; CDR2 reads SASEGT. This CDR3 has 15 residues. Unmatched junction bases numbered 5, after V lost 5 bases and J lost 1 base. CDR3 region: CASSSGTGYNYGYTF. The CDR3 DNA reads as TGTGCCAGCAGTTCCGGGACAGGGTATAACTATGGCTACACCTTC.

V gene TRBV4-1 combines with J gene TRBJ2-3, with 11 bases fitting TRBD2. Germline-derived CDR1 and CDR2 are MGHRA and YSYEKL. The J segment lost 3 bases and the V segment lost 4 bases, leaving 9 bases of the junction unmatched. The CDR3 runs to 17 residues. The CDR3 reads CASSRSGTSGGTDTQYF. In DNA, the CDR3 is TGCGCCAGCAGCCGGAGTGGTACTAGCGGGGGAACAGATACGCAGTATTTT.

The chain links TRBV2 to TRBJ2-7; D not certain. The CDR3 sequence is 14 residues long. V was trimmed by 7 bases and J by 0 bases, leaving 13 bases between them. Germline CDR1 reads SNHLY; CDR2 reads FYNNEI. DNA of the CDR3: TGTGCCAGCACCAGATCCCCCAGCTCCTACGAGCAGTACTTC. Amino acids: CASTRSPSSYEQYF.

The chain carries TRBV7-2 and TRBJ2-4; no firm D call. Germline CDR1 and CDR2: SGHTA and FQGNSA. CDR3 length equals 13 residues. V was trimmed by 4 bases and J by 5 bases, leaving 9 bases between them. The CDR3 DNA reads as TGTGCCAGCAGCTCAGGTGCTGAAAACATTCAGTACTTC. This sequence encodes CASSSGAENIQYF.

This clone was counted a few times. The chain has TRBV4-2 and TRBJ1-2; no clear D. Looked up from germline, CDR1 is LGHNA and CDR2 is YNFKEQ. Trimming cost V 5 bases and J 8 bases, with 9 bases left between them. The CDR3 is 11 amino acids. This CDR3 is CASSFERGYTF. In nucleotides, the CDR3 is TGTGCCAGCAGCTTCGAGAGGGGCTACACCTTC.

This chain connects TRBV4-1 to TRBJ2-1, with D perhaps matching TRBD1 (5 bases). CDR3 length equals 14 residues. CDR1 is MGHRA and CDR2 is YSYEKL in the germline V gene. The V end lost 3 bases, the J end lost 5 bases, and 11 bases lay between the germline ends. The CDR3: CASSQRQLNNEQFF. DNA of the CDR3: TGCGCCAGCAGCCAGCGACAGCTGAACAATGAGCAGTTCTTC.

J is TRBJ2-5 and V is TRBV4-2; TRBD2 might be the D (6 bases). The CDR3 contains 14 residues. From germline, CDR1 is LGHNA and CDR2 YNFKEQ. The ends were cut back, 3 bases at V and 5 bases at J, with 13 bases in the middle. CDR3 protein: CASSQGGSGETQYF. The CDR3 DNA reads as TGTGCCAGCAGCCAGGGGGGTTCAGGGGAGACCCAGTACTTC.

V is TRBV10-3 and J is TRBJ2-3, with a possible D match to TRBD2 (6 bases). Germline V gives CDR1 ENHRY, CDR2 SYGVKD. The length of the CDR3 is 15 residues. V was clipped by 4 bases and J by 2 bases, with 13 bases between them. CDR3 DNA sequence: TGTGCCATCAGTGTCGGGACTCTTTCCACAGATACGCAGTATTTT. This translates into CAISVGTLSTDTQYF.

The chain uses TRBV10-1 and TRBJ2-6; no definite D call. The CDR3 consists of 14 residues. The germline V gene has CDR1 WNHNN and CDR2 SYGVQD (reference sequence). V gave up 6 bases and J gave up 4 bases, with 10 bases separating them. The DNA for the CDR3 is TGCGCCAGCAGCCCCGGTTTAGGGGCCAACGTCCTGACTTTC. This gives the protein CASSPGLGANVLTF.

This rearrangement joins TRBV7-9 to TRBJ1-4, with 8 bases fitting TRBD1. Trimming cost V 6 bases and J 4 bases; bases outside gene matches: 4. Germline CDR1 reads SEHNR; CDR2 reads FQNEAQ (reference sequence). This CDR3 has 14 residues. The CDR3 coding sequence is TGTGCCAGCAGAGGTGACAGGGGTAATGAAAAACTGTTTTTT. Translation: CASRGDRGNEKLFF.

This clone is deemed medium-sized (0.01 to 0.1%). V gene TRBV10-2 combines with J gene TRBJ1-5; TRBD1 might be the D (5 bases). The length of the CDR3 is 15 residues. The germline V gene encodes CDR1 WSHSY and CDR2 SAAADI. The ends were cut back, 3 bases at V and 7 bases at J, with 16 bases in the middle. This chain's CDR3 is CASSEPGTAGQPQHF. In DNA, the CDR3 is TGCGCCAGCAGTGAACCCGGGACTGCGGGGCAGCCCCAGCATTTT.

The chain recombines TRBV27 with TRBJ1-1; D gene unclear. Trimming stripped 0 bases from V and 1 base from J, with 6 bases between. This CDR3 is built from 14 residues. Germline V gene sequence: CDR1 MNHEY, CDR2 SMNVEV (reference sequence). Here the CDR3 reads CASSLSSGNTEAFF. The CDR3 DNA sequence: TGTGCCAGCAGTTTATCCTCGGGGAACACTGAAGCTTTCTTT.

The rearrangement uses TRBV19 and TRBJ1-5; the D gene is possibly TRBD1 (5 bases). V lost 9 bases, J lost 4 bases, and 16 bases lay in between. The CDR3 is made up of 14 amino acids. The germline CDR1 and CDR2 sequences are LNHDA and SQIVND (reference sequence). The CDR3 is CASLDPWGNQPQHF. The DNA for the CDR3 is TGTGCCAGCCTAGACCCCTGGGGGAATCAGCCCCAGCATTTT.

The rearrangement uses TRBV6-1 and TRBJ1-1; weak D call: TRBD1 (5 bases). Germline V gene lookup returns CDR1 MNHNS and CDR2 SASEGT. V was cut by 7 bases and J by 1 base, with 10 bases left in between. CDR3 length: 13 residues. Here the CDR3 DNA reads TGTGCCAGCAATTTAGGACAGAACACTGAAGCTTTCTTT. It codes for CASNLGQNTEAFF.

CDR3 amino acids: CASSQVPNTEAFF. DNA for the CDR3: TGTGCCAGCAGCCAGGTCCCGAACACTGAAGCTTTCTTT. This rearrangement joins TRBV14 to TRBJ1-1, with D hard to call. Germline assignment: CDR1 SGHDN and CDR2 FVKESK. The V end lost 3 bases, the J end lost 1 base, and 6 bases lay between the germline ends. The CDR3 sequence is 13 residues long.

This clone came up once. CDR3 amino acids: CASSNGGSDTQYF. In nucleotides, the CDR3 is TGTGCCAGCAGCAACGGGGGGTCAGATACGCAGTATTTT. The chain combines TRBV14 with TRBJ2-3, with 7 bases matching TRBD2. Per the germline V gene, CDR1 is SGHDN and CDR2 is FVKESK. This CDR3 has 13 residues. Unmatched junction bases numbered 3, after V lost 5 bases and J lost 4 bases.

This chain links TRBV19 with TRBJ2-5; D may be TRBD2 (5 bases). V lost 4 bases and J lost 7, with 19 bases in between. This CDR3 contains 15 residues. Germline V gene lookup returns CDR1 LNHDA and CDR2 SQIVND (reference sequence). The CDR3 loop reads CASSSTRRESVTQYF. The CDR3 DNA reads TGTGCCAGTAGTAGTACTAGAAGGGAGAGTGTGACCCAGTACTTC.

The chain is built from TRBV19 and TRBJ1-4; TRBD1 aligns across 9 bases. This CDR3 is 17 amino acids long. CDR1 and CDR2 (germline): LNHDA, SQIVND (reference sequence). J was trimmed by 1 base and V by 5 bases; bases with no gene match: 8. DNA of the CDR3: TGTGCCAGTAGTCCCGGGACAGGGTTGATAACTAATGAAAAACTGTTTTTT. Its translation: CASSPGTGLITNEKLFF. The full variable domain, its missing parts supplied by reference TRBV19 and TRBJ1-4, is DGGITQSPKYLFRKEGQNVTLSCEQNLNHDAMYWYRQDPGQGLRLIYYSQIVNDFQKGDIAEGYSVSREKKESFPLTVTSAQKNPTAFYLCASSPGTGLITNEKLFFGSGTQLSVL.

The rearrangement links TRBV5-6 to TRBJ1-2; 7 bases align to TRBD1. Germline V CDR1 and CDR2: SGHDT, YYEEEE. Trimming took 4 bases from V and 0 from J; bases not matched to a gene: 9. The CDR3 runs 16 residues. Here the CDR3 DNA reads TGTGCCAGCAGCGAGCAGGGACAGCTAGCTAACTATGGCTACACCTTC. Translated: CASSEQGQLANYGYTF.